A single sample is the source of the 18 T cell receptor beta chains below, sequenced in a study of vaccination and CD4 T cells after COVID-19. The Oncomine TCR Beta short-read assay was what sequenced the DNA obtained from cultured CD4+ T cells. TCRdb itself ran the PCR reads through MiXCR, one entry per CDR3 protein. This table has around 2,000 distinct CDR3 sequences, about 20% appearing once. The antigens of these receptors remain unknown. As for treatment: roughly 10-day PBMC culture with coronavirus spike peptide pools or control peptides (ViraFEST assay). CD4+ T-cell collection from the unexposed donor predated the COVID-19 pandemic (2011-2018). Sequencing input: CD4+ T cells from blood, cultured in vitro. These receptors all stem from a human donor in good health.

The V call is TRBV11-2, the J call TRBJ2-2; tentatively, D is TRBD1 or TRBD2 (6 bases each). Germline values: CDR1 SGHAT, CDR2 FQNNGV. Trimming removed 2 bases from V and 5 bases from J, with 18 bases in between. This CDR3 has 17 amino acids. The CDR3: CASSLWRGQGHTGELFF. In DNA, the CDR3 is TGTGCCAGCAGCTTATGGCGGGGTCAGGGGCATACCGGGGAGCTGTTTTTT.

The rearrangement joins TRBV19 to TRBJ1-2; D is possibly TRBD1 (5 bases). The CDR3 is 13 residues long. V gave up 4 bases and J gave up 5 bases, with 11 bases separating them. Germline CDR1 is LNHDA and CDR2 is SQIVND (reference sequence). DNA for the CDR3: TGTGCCAGTAGTACCACAAGGGGTTATGGCTACACCTTC. This encodes CASSTTRGYGYTF.

Judged by abundance, this clonotype is medium-sized. This rearrangement joins TRBV20-1 to TRBJ1-6; 8 positions match TRBD1. CDR3 length: 17 residues. J was trimmed by 9 bases and V by 1 base; bases with no gene match: 14. Germline V gives CDR1 DFQATT, CDR2 SNEGSKA (reference sequence). The CDR3, as DNA: TGCAGTGCTAGAGGCCAGGGGGCGGGCGAAGGCGGTTCACCCCTCCACTTT. Residues: CSARGQGAGEGGSPLHF.

The genes are TRBV20-1 and TRBJ2-1; D gene uncertain. Germline V lookup: CDR1 DFQATT, CDR2 SNEGSKA (reference sequence). The V end was cut by 3 bases, the J end by 5 bases, with 14 bases between. The CDR3 covers 14 residues. In nucleotides, the CDR3 is TGCAGTGCTAGTTGGGCTCGACAAAACAATGAGCAGTTCTTC. This codes for CSASWARQNNEQFF.

This clonotype has only a few counts. The J gene is TRBJ1-6, the V gene TRBV30; 9 bases map to TRBD1. The CDR3 is 13 residues long. The germline V gene encodes CDR1 GTSNPN and CDR2 SVGIG (reference sequence). The trim removed 4 bases at V and 10 bases at J, leaving 5 bases unmatched. The CDR3 DNA reads TGTGCCTGGATGGACAGGGGTAGATCACCCCTCCACTTT. Its protein is CAWMDRGRSPLHF.

Note on this clonotype: At one boundary the junction diverges from the germline segment, which might be a read error. The rearrangement links TRBV18 to TRBJ2-7; 11 nucleotides line up with TRBD1. Germline V gene sequence: CDR1 KGHSH, CDR2 LQKENI. The CDR3 contains 14 residues. The CDR3 is CANSPGTGGYEQYF. The CDR3 DNA sequence: TGTGCCAACTCACCCGGGACAGGGGGTTACGAGCAGTACTTC.

The table lists this clonotype with a few counts. The chain employs TRBV12-3 or TRBV12-4 and TRBJ2-2; D possibly corresponds to TRBD1 (8 bases). The CDR3 extends over 15 amino acids. Deletions cut 6 bases from V and 5 bases from J, with 16 bases between. The CDR3 DNA follows: TGTGCCAGCAGGGTAACAGGGGGGGGAACCGGGGAGCTGTTTTTT. Its translation is CASRVTGGGTGELFF.

This clonotype came up a few times. The chain is built from TRBV5-1 and TRBJ2-4, with TRBD2 matching 12 bases. Germline V lookup: CDR1 SGHRS, CDR2 YFSETQ. The CDR3 has 16 amino acids. The V segment lost 1 base and the J segment 6 bases; nucleotides outside the gene matches: 5. The CDR3 DNA reads TGCGCCAGCAGCTTGTACCTAGCGGGAGGGGCAAACATTCAGTACTTC. Amino acids: CASSLYLAGGANIQYF.

This clonotype was counted between two and nine times. J is TRBJ2-7 and V is TRBV20-1; TRBD1 might be the D (6 bases). Germline CDR1 and CDR2: DFQATT and SNEGSKA (reference sequence). The length of the CDR3 is 14 residues. The V and J ends lost 6 bases and 5 bases respectively, with 20 bases between them. This chain's CDR3 is CSAPYRALSDEQYF. The CDR3 DNA is TGCAGTGCCCCGTACAGGGCCCTGAGTGACGAGCAGTACTTC.

This clonotype was seen only a few times. The chain has TRBV18 and TRBJ1-5; 8 nucleotides match TRBD1. V lost 6 bases, J lost 6 bases, and 4 bases stayed unmatched. The germline gives CDR1 KGHSH, CDR2 LQKENI. The CDR3 is made up of 13 amino acids. In nucleotides, the CDR3 is TGTGCCAGCTCGACAGGGGAAAGTCAGCCCCAGCATTTT. Encoded protein: CASSTGESQPQHF.

This clonotype occurred a few times. The gene calls are TRBV9 and TRBJ2-1, with TRBD2 matching 7 bases. From germline, CDR1 is SGDLS and CDR2 YYNGEE. V was pared by 3 bases and J by 8 bases, with 8 bases of the junction left unmatched. This CDR3 contains 14 residues. Written as DNA, the CDR3 is TGTGCCAGCAGCGGGACTAGTTCCTCGCATGAGCAGTTCTTC. It is translated as CASSGTSSSHEQFF. The whole variable domain, remainder taken from reference TRBV9 and TRBJ2-1, is DSGVTQTPKHLITATGQRVTLRCSPRSGDLSVYWYQQSLDQGLQFLIQYYNGEERAKGNILERFSAQQFPDLHSELNLSSLELGDSALYFCASSGTSSSHEQFFGPGTRLTVL.

This chain links TRBV10-3 with TRBJ2-1, with 14 bases matching TRBD2. J was trimmed by 2 bases and V by 6 bases; bases with no gene match: 6. This CDR3 has 17 residues. Germline V gene data show CDR1 as ENHRY and CDR2 as SYGVKD. Here the CDR3 DNA reads TGTGCCATCAGGGGACTAGCGGGAGATGGGACCTACAATGAGCAGTTCTTC. Its translation: CAIRGLAGDGTYNEQFF.

V is TRBV6-1 and J is TRBJ1-5, with 7 bases aligning to TRBD1. V lost 3 bases to trimming and J lost 10 bases; unmatched junction nucleotides: 12. Germline lookup yields CDR1 MNHNS and CDR2 SASEGT. This CDR3 comprises 15 residues. The CDR3 nucleotides read TGTGCCAGCAGTGACCCTCACAGGGGACTTTTTCCCCAGCATTTT. Its protein product is CASSDPHRGLFPQHF.

A single count supports this clonotype. This rearrangement joins TRBV18 to TRBJ2-2; no firm D call. CDR3 length equals 13 residues. Trimming took off 2 bases at V and 5 bases at J, with 6 bases between the two ends. Germline V lookup: CDR1 KGHSH, CDR2 LQKENI. The CDR3 here is CASSPRDTGELFF. DNA of the CDR3: TGTGCCAGCTCACCAAGGGATACCGGGGAGCTGTTTTTT.

The J gene is TRBJ1-6, the V gene TRBV12-3 or TRBV12-4, with 9 nucleotides matching TRBD1. J gave up 9 bases and V 5 bases, and 5 bases lay outside the gene matches. The CDR3 covers 14 residues. In nucleotides, the CDR3 is TGTGCCAGCAGTATACAGGGGGCAGGTTCACCCCTCCACTTT. Translated, it gives CASSIQGAGSPLHF.

The chain carries TRBV20-1 and TRBJ1-2, with D unclear. Germline values: CDR1 DFQATT, CDR2 SNEGSKA (reference sequence). V was cut by 5 bases and J by 1 base, with 14 bases left in between. The CDR3 consists of 14 residues. The chain's CDR3 is CSALTGNNNYGYTF. The CDR3 DNA reads TGCAGTGCTTTAACGGGGAACAATAACTATGGCTACACCTTC.

Only a few counts were recorded for this clonotype. The chain carries TRBV6-1 and TRBJ1-6; D is ambiguous. The CDR3 loop spans 12 amino acids. V was clipped by 3 bases and J by 7 bases, with 4 bases between them. Germline V gives CDR1 MNHNS, CDR2 SASEGT. This CDR3 is CASSDRNSPLHF. CDR3 coding DNA: TGTGCCAGCAGTGACAGGAATTCACCCCTCCACTTT.

V gene TRBV7-3 combines with J gene TRBJ2-3; either TRBD1 or TRBD2 may supply D (6 bases each). Germline V gives CDR1 SGHTA, CDR2 FQGTGA. V was trimmed by 5 bases and J by 1 base, leaving 13 bases between them. CDR3 size: 15 residues. For the CDR3, the DNA is TGTGCCAGCAGCCCCGGGGGCGGGGGCACAGATACGCAGTATTTT. Its protein product is CASSPGGGGTDTQYF.